The following is a T cell receptor beta chain sequence with its context. From germline, CDR1 is GTSNPN and CDR2 SVGIG (reference sequence). CDR3 length equals 16 residues. Trimming removed 0 bases from V and 5 bases from J; junction bases left unmatched: 8. This record belongs to a study of CD8+ T cells in alopecia areata. The wider study: Among treated patients, oral tofacitinib was administered at 5 to 10 mg twice daily.

Stated treatment: oral pan-JAK inhibitor, 5-10 mg twice daily. RNA was isolated and reverse transcribed to cDNA, the sequencing template. This table comes from immunoSEQ multiplex PCR, and its TCRdb copy is limited to in-frame clones, with some not included. This sample yields more than 200,000 clones, of which roughly 66% are seen a single time; 0.95% to 1.5% belongs to the top ten. This TCR was sampled from a human donor with alopecia areata. Material: CD4+ T cells sorted from blood, obtained around week 46, from a patient treated with tofacitinib. The rearrangement uses TRBV30 and TRBJ1-5; 9 bases map to TRBD1. In DNA form, the CDR3 reads TGTGCCTGGAGTGTAAACCCGACAGGGGGTCATCAGCCCCAGCATTTT. As protein: CAWSVNPTGGHQPQHF.